Listed below are T cell receptor beta chains from one sample, sequenced in a study of blood T cell repertoires in COVID-19. Sequencing was performed with immunoSEQ multiplex PCR; in TCRdb, only in-frame clones are kept and a portion is missing. The profile shows tens of thousands of clones, approximately 86% of them singletons. The sequencing sample was made of peripheral blood. The receptors originated from a woman aged 80 or older with acute or convalescent COVID-19. The CDR3 runs from the conserved cysteine through the conserved F or W. The order of the fields is V gene, D gene, J gene, clone size, CDR3 protein, CDR3 DNA. A D gene is named only where the DNA matches it firmly. Clone sizes are given selectively: once, few, many, or a class where the clone is expanded.

>TRBV2|.|TRBJ2-1|few
CASRQGSNEQFF
TGTGCCAGCAGACAGGGATCTAATGAGCAGTTCTTC
>TRBV3-1/TRBV3-2|.|TRBJ1-2|.
CASSPAPRGNYGYTF
TGTGCCAGCAGCCCAGCGCCCAGGGGTAACTATGGCTACACCTTC
>TRBV7-2|TRBD1|TRBJ1-3|few
CASSSRTGAYGNTIYF
TGTGCCAGCAGCTCTCGGACAGGAGCGTATGGAAACACCATATATTTT
>TRBV7-9|.|TRBJ1-1|.
CASSLDTANTEAFF
TGTGCCAGCAGCTTAGATACAGCTAACACTGAAGCTTTCTTT
>TRBV2|.|TRBJ1-1|.
CASRMTVRSTEAFF
TGTGCCAGCAGGATGACCGTCCGGAGTACTGAAGCTTTCTTT
>TRBV5-5|TRBD1|TRBJ2-1|once
CASSLTGGHSYNEQFF
TGTGCCAGCAGCTTGACAGGGGGGCATTCCTACAATGAGCAGTTCTTC
>TRBV6-2/TRBV6-3|.|TRBJ2-3|.
CASSYSMAGPDTQYF
TGTGCCAGCAGTTACTCGATGGCTGGCCCAGATACGCAGTATTTT
>TRBV21-1|.|TRBJ2-7|.
CASSMAGLYEQYF
TGTGCCAGCAGCATGGCAGGGTTGTACGAGCAGTACTTC
>TRBV13|TRBD1|TRBJ2-2|.
CASSSTGTENTGELFF
TGTGCCAGCAGCTCAACCGGGACAGAAAACACCGGGGAGCTGTTTTTT
>TRBV7-2|.|TRBJ2-7|once
CASSPTSREQYF
TGTGCCAGCAGCCCGACTAGTCGCGAGCAGTACTTC
>TRBV5-1|.|TRBJ2-1|.
CASSLTVPSYNEQFF
TGCGCCAGCAGCTTGACAGTACCCTCCTACAATGAGCAGTTCTTC
>TRBV6-1|.|TRBJ1-4|.
CASREGGTVNEKLFF
TGTGCCAGCAGGGAAGGCGGGACGGTGAATGAAAAACTGTTTTTT